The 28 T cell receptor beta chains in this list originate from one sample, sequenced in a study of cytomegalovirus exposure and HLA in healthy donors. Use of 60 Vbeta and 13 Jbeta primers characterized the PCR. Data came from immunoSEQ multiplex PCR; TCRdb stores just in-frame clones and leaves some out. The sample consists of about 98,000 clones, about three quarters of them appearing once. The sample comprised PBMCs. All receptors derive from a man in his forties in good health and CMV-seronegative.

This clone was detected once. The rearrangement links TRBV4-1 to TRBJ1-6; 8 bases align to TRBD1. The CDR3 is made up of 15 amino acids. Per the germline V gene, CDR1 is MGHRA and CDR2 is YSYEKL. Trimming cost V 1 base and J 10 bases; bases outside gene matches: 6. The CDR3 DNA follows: TGCGCCAGCAGCCAAGCCCGGACAGGGACCTCACCCCTCCACTTT. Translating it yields CASSQARTGTSPLHF.

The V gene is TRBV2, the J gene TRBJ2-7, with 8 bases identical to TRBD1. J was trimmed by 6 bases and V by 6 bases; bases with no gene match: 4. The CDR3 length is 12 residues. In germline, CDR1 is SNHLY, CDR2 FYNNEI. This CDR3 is CASSYDRGEQYF. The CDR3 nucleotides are TGTGCCAGCAGCTACGACAGGGGCGAGCAGTACTTC.

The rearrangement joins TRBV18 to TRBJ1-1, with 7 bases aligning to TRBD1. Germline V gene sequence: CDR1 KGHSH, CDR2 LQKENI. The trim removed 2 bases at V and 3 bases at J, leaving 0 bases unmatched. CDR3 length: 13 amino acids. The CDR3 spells CASSPDRDTEAFF. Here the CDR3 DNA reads TGTGCCAGCTCACCAGACAGGGACACTGAAGCTTTCTTT.

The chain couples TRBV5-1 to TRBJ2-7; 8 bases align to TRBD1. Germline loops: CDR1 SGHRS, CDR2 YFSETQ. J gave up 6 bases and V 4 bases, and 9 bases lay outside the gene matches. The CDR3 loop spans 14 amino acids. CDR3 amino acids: CASSRDRPLSEQYF. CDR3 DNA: TGCGCCAGCAGCAGGGACAGGCCCCTGAGCGAGCAGTACTTC.

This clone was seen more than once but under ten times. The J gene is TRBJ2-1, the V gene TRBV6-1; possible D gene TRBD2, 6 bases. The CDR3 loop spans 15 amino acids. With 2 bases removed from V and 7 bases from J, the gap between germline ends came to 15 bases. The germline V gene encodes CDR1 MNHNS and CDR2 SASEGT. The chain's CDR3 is CASSEQRVAENEQFF. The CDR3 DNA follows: TGTGCCAGCAGTGAACAGCGGGTCGCCGAGAATGAGCAGTTCTTC.

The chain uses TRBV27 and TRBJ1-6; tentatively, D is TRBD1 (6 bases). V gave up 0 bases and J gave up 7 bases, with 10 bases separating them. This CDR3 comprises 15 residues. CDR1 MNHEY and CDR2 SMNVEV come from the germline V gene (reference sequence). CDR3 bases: TGTGCCAGCAGTTTATCAGGGACAAGCAATTCACCCCTCCACTTT. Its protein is CASSLSGTSNSPLHF.

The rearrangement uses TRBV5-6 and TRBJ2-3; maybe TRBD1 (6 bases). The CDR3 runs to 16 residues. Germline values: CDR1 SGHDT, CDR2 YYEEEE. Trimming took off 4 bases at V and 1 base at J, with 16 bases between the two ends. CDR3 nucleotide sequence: TGTGCCAGCAGCCAGGGACAAAGGCGACGCACAGATACGCAGTATTTT. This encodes CASSQGQRRRTDTQYF.

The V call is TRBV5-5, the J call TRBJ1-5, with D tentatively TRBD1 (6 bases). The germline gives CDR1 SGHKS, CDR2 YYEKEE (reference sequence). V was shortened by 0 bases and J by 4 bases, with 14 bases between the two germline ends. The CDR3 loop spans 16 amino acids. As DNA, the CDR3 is TGTGCCAGCAGCTTGGTAAAGACAGGTTTTAATCAGCCCCAGCATTTT. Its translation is CASSLVKTGFNQPQHF.

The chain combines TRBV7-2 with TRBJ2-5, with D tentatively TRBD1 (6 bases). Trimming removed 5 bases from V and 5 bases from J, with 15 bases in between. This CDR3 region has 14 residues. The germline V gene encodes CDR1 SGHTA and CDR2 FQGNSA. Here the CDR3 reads CASSPQGARETQYF. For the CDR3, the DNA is TGTGCCAGCAGCCCACAGGGTGCTAGGGAGACCCAGTACTTC.

CDR3 DNA: TGTGCCAGTAGTACCCCTGCCGGGGAGCTGTTTTTT. It yields the protein CASSTPAGELFF. V is TRBV19 and J is TRBJ2-2; unclear D gene. Germline V gives CDR1 LNHDA, CDR2 SQIVND (reference sequence). V lost 4 bases to trimming and J lost 6 bases, with 6 bases between them. The CDR3 spans 12 residues.

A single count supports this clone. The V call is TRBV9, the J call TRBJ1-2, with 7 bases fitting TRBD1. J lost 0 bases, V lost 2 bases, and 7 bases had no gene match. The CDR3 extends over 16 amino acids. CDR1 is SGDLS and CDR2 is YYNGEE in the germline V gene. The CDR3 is CASSVTGLGTNYGYTF. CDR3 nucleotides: TGTGCCAGCAGCGTGACAGGGCTTGGGACTAACTATGGCTACACCTTC.

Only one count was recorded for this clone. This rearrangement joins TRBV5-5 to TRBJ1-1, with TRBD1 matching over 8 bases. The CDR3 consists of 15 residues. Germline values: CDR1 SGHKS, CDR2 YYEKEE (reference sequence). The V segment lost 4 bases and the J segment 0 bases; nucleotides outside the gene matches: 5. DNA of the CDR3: TGTGCCAGCAGCGGGACAGGTAATTTGAACACTGAAGCTTTCTTT. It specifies CASSGTGNLNTEAFF.

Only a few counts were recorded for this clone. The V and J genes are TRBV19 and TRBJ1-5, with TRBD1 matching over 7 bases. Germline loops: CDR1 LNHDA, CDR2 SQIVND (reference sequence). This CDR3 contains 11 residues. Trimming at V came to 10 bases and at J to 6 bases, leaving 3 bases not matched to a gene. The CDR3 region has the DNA TGTGCCACAGGGGGAGGTCAGCCCCAGCATTTT. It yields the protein CATGGGQPQHF.

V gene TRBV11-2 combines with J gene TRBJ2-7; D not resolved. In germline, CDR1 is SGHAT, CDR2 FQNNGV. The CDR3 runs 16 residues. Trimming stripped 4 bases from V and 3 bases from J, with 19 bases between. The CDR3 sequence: CASSSTKPRGNYEQYF. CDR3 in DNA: TGTGCCAGCAGCTCTACTAAACCAAGAGGAAACTACGAGCAGTACTTC.

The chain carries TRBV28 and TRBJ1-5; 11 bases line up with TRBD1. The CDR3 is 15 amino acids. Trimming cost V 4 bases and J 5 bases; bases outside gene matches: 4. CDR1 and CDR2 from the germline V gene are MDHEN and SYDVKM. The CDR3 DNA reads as TGTGCCAGCAGTTCGCCGGGACAGGGGGATCAGCCCCAGCATTTT. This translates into CASSSPGQGDQPQHF. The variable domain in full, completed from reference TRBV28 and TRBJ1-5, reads DVKVTQSSRYLVKRTGEKVFLECVQDMDHENMFWYRQDPGLGLRLIYFSYDVKMKEKGDIPEGYSVSREKKERFSLILESASTNQTSMYLCASSSPGQGDQPQHFGDGTRLSIL.

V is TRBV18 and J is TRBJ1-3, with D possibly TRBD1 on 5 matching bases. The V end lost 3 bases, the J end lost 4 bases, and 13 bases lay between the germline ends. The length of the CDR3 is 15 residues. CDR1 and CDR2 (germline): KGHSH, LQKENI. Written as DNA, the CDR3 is TGTGCCAGCTCACCCAGCAGGGCGGGAGGAAACACCATATATTTT. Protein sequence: CASSPSRAGGNTIYF.

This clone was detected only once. The CDR3, as DNA: TGTGCCAGCAGTGAATGGGAGACAAGAAATGAAAAACTGTTTTTT. Translation: CASSEWETRNEKLFF. The V call is TRBV6-1, the J call TRBJ1-4; D is unresolved. The germline CDR1 and CDR2 sequences are MNHNS and SASEGT. Trimming removed 2 bases from V and 5 bases from J, with 12 bases in between. This CDR3 has 15 amino acids.

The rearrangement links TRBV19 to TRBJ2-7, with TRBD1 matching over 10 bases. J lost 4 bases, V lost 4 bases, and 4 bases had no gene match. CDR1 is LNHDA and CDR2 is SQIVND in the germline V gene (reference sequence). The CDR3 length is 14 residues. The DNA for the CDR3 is TGTGCCAGTAGTAGGACAGGGGGATGGTACGAGCAGTACTTC. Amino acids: CASSRTGGWYEQYF. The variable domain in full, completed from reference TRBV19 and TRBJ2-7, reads DGGITQSPKYLFRKEGQNVTLSCEQNLNHDAMYWYRQDPGQGLRLIYYSQIVNDFQKGDIAEGYSVSREKKESFPLTVTSAQKNPTAFYLCASSRTGGWYEQYFGPGTRLTVT.

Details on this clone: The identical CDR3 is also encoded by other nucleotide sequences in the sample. The CDR3 loop is CASSQDRLAGGNEQFF. The CDR3 DNA reads TGTGCCAGCAGTCAAGATAGACTAGCGGGGGGTAATGAGCAGTTCTTC. This chain joins TRBV2 and TRBJ2-1; 13 bases are shared with TRBD2. Trimming cost V 5 bases and J 7 bases; bases outside gene matches: 8. The CDR3 is 16 amino acids. Germline loops: CDR1 SNHLY, CDR2 FYNNEI.

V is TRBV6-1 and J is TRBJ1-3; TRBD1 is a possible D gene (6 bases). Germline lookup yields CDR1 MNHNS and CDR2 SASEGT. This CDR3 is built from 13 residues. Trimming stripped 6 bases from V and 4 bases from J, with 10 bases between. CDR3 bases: TGTGCCAGCAGAACAGGGTCCGGAAACACCATATATTTT. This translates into CASRTGSGNTIYF.

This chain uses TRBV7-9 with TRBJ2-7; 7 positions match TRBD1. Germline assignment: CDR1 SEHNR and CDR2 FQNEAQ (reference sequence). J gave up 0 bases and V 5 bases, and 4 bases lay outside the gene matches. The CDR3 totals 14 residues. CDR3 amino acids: CASSPRDSSYEQYF. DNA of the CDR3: TGTGCCAGCAGCCCCAGGGACAGCTCCTACGAGCAGTACTTC.

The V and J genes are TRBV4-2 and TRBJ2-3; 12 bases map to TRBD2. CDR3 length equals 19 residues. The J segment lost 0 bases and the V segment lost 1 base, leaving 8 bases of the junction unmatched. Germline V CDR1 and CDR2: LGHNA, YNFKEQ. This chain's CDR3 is CASSQGTSGDPTSTDTQYF. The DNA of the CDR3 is TGTGCCAGCAGCCAAGGGACTAGCGGGGACCCAACTAGCACAGATACGCAGTATTTT.

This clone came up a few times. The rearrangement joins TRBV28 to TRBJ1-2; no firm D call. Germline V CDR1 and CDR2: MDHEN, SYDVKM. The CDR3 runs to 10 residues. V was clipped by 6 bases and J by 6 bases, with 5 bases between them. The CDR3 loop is CASRGDGYTF. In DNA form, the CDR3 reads TGTGCCAGCAGGGGCGATGGCTACACCTTC.

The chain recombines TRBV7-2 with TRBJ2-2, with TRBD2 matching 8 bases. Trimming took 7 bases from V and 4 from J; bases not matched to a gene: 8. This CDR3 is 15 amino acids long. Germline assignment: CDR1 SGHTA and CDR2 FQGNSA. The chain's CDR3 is CASTPGGGITGELFF. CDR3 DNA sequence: TGTGCCAGCACCCCGGGAGGGGGGATCACCGGGGAGCTGTTTTTT.

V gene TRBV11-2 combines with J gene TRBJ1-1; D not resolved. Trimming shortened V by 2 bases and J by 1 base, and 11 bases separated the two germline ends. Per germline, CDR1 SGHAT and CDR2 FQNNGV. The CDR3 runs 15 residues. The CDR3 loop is CASSLRLPGNTEAFF. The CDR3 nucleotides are TGTGCCAGCAGCTTAAGACTCCCCGGGAACACTGAAGCTTTCTTT.

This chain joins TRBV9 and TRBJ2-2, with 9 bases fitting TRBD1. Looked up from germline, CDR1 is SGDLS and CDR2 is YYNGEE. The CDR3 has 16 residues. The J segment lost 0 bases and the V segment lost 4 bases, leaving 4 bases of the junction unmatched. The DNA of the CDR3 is TGTGCCAGCAGCCTAGGGACAGGGTCGAACACCGGGGAGCTGTTTTTT. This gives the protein CASSLGTGSNTGELFF. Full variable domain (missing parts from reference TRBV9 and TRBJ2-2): DSGVTQTPKHLITATGQRVTLRCSPRSGDLSVYWYQQSLDQGLQFLIQYYNGEERAKGNILERFSAQQFPDLHSELNLSSLELGDSALYFCASSLGTGSNTGELFFGEGSRLTVL.

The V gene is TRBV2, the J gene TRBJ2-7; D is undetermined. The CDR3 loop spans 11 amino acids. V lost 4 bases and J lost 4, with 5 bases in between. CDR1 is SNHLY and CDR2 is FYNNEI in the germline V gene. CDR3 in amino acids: CASSAYYEQYF. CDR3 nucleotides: TGTGCCAGCAGTGCCTATTACGAGCAGTACTTC.

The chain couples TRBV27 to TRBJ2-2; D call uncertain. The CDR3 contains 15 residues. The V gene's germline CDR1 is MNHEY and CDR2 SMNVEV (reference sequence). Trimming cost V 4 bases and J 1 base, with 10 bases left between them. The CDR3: CASSSPGLNTGELFF. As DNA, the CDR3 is TGTGCCAGCAGTTCCCCAGGTTTGAACACCGGGGAGCTGTTTTTT.